The 4 T cell receptor beta chains presented below share a single source sample, sequenced in a study of neoadjuvant nivolumab and ipilimumab in lung cancer. Generated by immunoSEQ multiplex PCR, the TCRdb table keeps only in-frame clones and is missing some. Of tens of thousands of clones detected, about 89% appear once; the ten largest clones hold under 4.5%. The sample here was blood, taken before neoadjuvant nivolumab, alone or with ipilimumab. Every receptor here comes from an adult with non-small cell lung cancer. Some clones in this sample may be carry-over from other donors' samples.

The V gene is TRBV9, the J gene TRBJ1-1; 8 bases fit TRBD1. The J segment lost 4 bases and the V segment lost 0 bases, leaving 5 bases of the junction unmatched. Germline CDR1 SGDLS, CDR2 YYNGEE. The CDR3 contains 15 residues. CDR3 loop: CASSVGQGPATEAFF. CDR3 DNA: TGTGCCAGCAGCGTAGGACAGGGGCCCGCCACTGAAGCTTTCTTT.

The chain is built from TRBV5-4 and TRBJ2-1; perhaps TRBD2 as D (5 bases). CDR1 SGHNT and CDR2 YYREEE come from the germline V gene (reference sequence). The ends were cut back, 4 bases at V and 9 bases at J, with 14 bases in the middle. The CDR3 has 13 residues. As DNA, the CDR3 is TGTGCCAGCAGCCTCTCCTCAGAGGGTGAGCAGTTCTTC. As protein: CASSLSSEGEQFF.

The chain has TRBV7-2 and TRBJ2-7, with D possibly being TRBD1 (6 bases). The CDR3 spans 15 residues. Germline CDR1 and CDR2: SGHTA and FQGNSA. The V end was cut by 4 bases, the J end by 0 bases, with 13 bases between. CDR3 region: CASSSRDTISYEQYF. The CDR3 region has the DNA TGTGCCAGCAGCTCACGGGACACCATCTCCTACGAGCAGTACTTC.

The chain has TRBV15 and TRBJ2-1; D is perhaps TRBD2 (5 bases). CDR3 length: 15 residues. Per germline, CDR1 LNHNV and CDR2 YYDKDF (reference sequence). V was shortened by 1 base and J by 10 bases, with 17 bases between the two germline ends. This CDR3 reads CATSRVTRAAAEQFF. As DNA, the CDR3 is TGTGCCACCAGCAGAGTTACGAGAGCAGCGGCGGAGCAGTTCTTC.